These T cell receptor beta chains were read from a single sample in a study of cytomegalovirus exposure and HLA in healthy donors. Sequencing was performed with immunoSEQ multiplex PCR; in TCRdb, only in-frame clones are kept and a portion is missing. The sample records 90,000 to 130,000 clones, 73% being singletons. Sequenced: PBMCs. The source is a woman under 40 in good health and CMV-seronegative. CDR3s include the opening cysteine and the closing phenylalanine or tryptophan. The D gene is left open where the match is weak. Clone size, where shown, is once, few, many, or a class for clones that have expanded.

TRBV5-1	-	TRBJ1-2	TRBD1	TGCGCCAGCAGCTCACCACAGGGGCGAGACTATGGCTACACCTTC	CASSSPQGRDYGYTF
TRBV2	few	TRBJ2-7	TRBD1	TGTGCCAGCAGTGTGAGGGACAGAAGAACCTACGAGCAGTACTTC	CASSVRDRRTYEQYF
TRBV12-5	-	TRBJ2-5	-	TGTGCTAGTGGTTTGGTAGTCGCAGTGCCCAACCAAGAGACCCAGTACTTC	CASGLVVAVPNQETQYF
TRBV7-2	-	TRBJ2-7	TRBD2	TGTGCCAGCAGCTTACTAGCGGGGGGAAACGAGCAGTACTTC	CASSLLAGGNEQYF
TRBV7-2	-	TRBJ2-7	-	TGTGCCAGCAGCTTAACAGGGTACGAGCAGTACTTC	CASSLTGYEQYF
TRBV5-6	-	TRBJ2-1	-	TGTGCCAGCAGCTTGTCTCAGGGGTGGGGCAATGAGCAGTTCTTC	CASSLSQGWGNEQFF
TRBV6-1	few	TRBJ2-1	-	TGTGCCAGCAATTCGCAGGTGGATGAGCAGTTCTTC	CASNSQVDEQFF
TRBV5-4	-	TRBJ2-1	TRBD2	TGTGCCAGCAGCTTTAGGAGCGGGAGCTCCTACAATGAGCAGTTCTTC	CASSFRSGSSYNEQFF
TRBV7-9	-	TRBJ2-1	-	TGTGCCAGCAGCTTCGAAGCCAGGGGATCCTACAATGAGCAGTTCTTC	CASSFEARGSYNEQFF
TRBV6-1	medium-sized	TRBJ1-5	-	TGTGCCAGCAGTGTAACAGGGAGCGGGGGTCAGCCCCAGCATTTT	CASSVTGSGGQPQHF
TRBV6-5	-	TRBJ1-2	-	TGTGCCAGCAGTTACTCGGGGGGCTATGGCTACACCTTC	CASSYSGGYGYTF
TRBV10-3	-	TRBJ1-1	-	TGTGCCATCAGGGTAGGGGGGAACACTGAAGCTTTCTTT	CAIRVGGNTEAFF
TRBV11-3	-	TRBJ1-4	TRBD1	TGTGCCAGCAGCTTAAGGGACAGGGGGAGCGAAAAACTGTTTTTT	CASSLRDRGSEKLFF
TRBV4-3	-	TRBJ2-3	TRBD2	TGCGCCAGCAGCCCGTTACTAGCGGGGGTTTCAGATACGCAGTATTTT	CASSPLLAGVSDTQYF
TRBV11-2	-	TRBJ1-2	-	TGTGCCAGCAGCTCGCGTAACTATGGCTACACCTTC	CASSSRNYGYTF
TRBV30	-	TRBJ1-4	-	TGTGCCTGGAGTGCCCGTGAAAAACTGTTTTTT	CAWSAREKLFF
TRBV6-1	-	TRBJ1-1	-	TGTGCCAGCAGTGAGGGGGCGCAGGCTTTCTTT	CASSEGAQAFF
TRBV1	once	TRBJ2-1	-	TGCACCGGTTTTCAGGTTTTCTACTACAATGAGCAGTTCTTC	CTGFQVFYYNEQFF
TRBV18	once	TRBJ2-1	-	TGTGCCAGCTCACCACTTACAGGGTCTGGATACAATGAGCAGTTCTTC	CASSPLTGSGYNEQFF
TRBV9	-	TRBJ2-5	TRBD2	TGTGCCAGCAGCCCTAGCGGGGGGGCCGTCTGGGAGACCCAGTACTTC	CASSPSGGAVWETQYF
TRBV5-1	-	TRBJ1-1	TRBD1	TGCGCCAGCAGCCTCGACCCGACAGGGAATGAAGCTTTCTTT	CASSLDPTGNEAFF
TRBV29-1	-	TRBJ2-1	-	TGCAGCGTTGAAGGAGGCAGGGGTAATGAGCAGTTCTTC	CSVEGGRGNEQFF
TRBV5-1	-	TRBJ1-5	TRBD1	TGCGCCAGCAGCATCGACGGACAGGAAGGTCAGCCCCAGCATTTT	CASSIDGQEGQPQHF
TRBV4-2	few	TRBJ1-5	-	TGTGCCAGCAGCCAAGATCAGGCAGGGCATGGAATTCAGCCCCAGCATTTT	CASSQDQAGHGIQPQHF
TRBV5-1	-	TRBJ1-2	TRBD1	TGCGCCAGCAGCTCACAACCGGGACAGTATGGCTACACCTTC	CASSSQPGQYGYTF
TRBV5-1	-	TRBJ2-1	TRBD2	TGCGCCAGCAGCGAGACTAGCGGGGGGCGGCATGAGCAGTTCTTC	CASSETSGGRHEQFF
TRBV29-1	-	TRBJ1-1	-	TGCAGCGTAAGACTTCGGGTGAACACTGAAGCTTTCTTT	CSVRLRVNTEAFF
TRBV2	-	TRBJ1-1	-	TGTGCCAGCAGGGAGGGGACGGGGAACACTGAAGCTTTCTTT	CASREGTGNTEAFF
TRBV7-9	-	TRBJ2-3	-	TGTGCCAGCAGCCCATATCGGGGGAACGGCACAGATACGCAGTATTTT	CASSPYRGNGTDTQYF
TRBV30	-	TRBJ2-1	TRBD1	TGTGCCTGGAGTCGGCAGGGGGACGGCTACACTGAGCAGTTCTTC	CAWSRQGDGYTEQFF
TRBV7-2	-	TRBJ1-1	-	TGTGCCAGCAGCCCCTTTACTGAAGCTTTCTTT	CASSPFTEAFF
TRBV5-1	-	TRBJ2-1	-	TGCGCCAGCAGCTTGGCAGGGGACGGGTCCTACAATGAGCAGTTCTTC	CASSLAGDGSYNEQFF
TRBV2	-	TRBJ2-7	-	TGTGCCAGCGATCTCCAGGGACTTCGCGAGCAGTACTTC	CASDLQGLREQYF
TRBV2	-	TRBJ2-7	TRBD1	TGTGCCAGCAGTGACAGCTCCAGGGGGCTCTCCTACGAGCAGTACTTC	CASSDSSRGLSYEQYF
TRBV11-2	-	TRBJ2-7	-	TGTGCCAGCAGCTCCCGCAGGAAAGATGGGCAGTACTTC	CASSSRRKDGQYF
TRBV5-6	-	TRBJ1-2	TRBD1	TGTGCCAGCAGCTTACAGGGGGCCTTTCCCTATGGCTACACCTTC	CASSLQGAFPYGYTF
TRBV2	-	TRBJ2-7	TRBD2	TGTGCCAGCAGTGATGTAGCGGGAACACGGGAGCAGTACTTC	CASSDVAGTREQYF
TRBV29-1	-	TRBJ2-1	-	TGCAGCGTTGTACTAGAGACCTACAATGAGCAGTTCTTC	CSVVLETYNEQFF
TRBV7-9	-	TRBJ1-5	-	TGTGCCAGCAGCTTCCCCGGGGACAATCAGCCCCAGCATTTT	CASSFPGDNQPQHF
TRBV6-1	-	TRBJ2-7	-	TGTGCCAGCAGTCAGGACTCGGACGAGCAGTACTTC	CASSQDSDEQYF